Reported below is one T cell receptor (beta chain). What it binds is not known. This sample stems from a study of blood T cells in healthy people across ages. Points from the study as a whole: The donors' CMV status was not determined, possibly confounding changes in expanded clonotypes.

Trimming shortened V by 2 bases and J by 4 bases, and 7 bases separated the two germline ends. Germline V gives CDR1 KGHDR, CDR2 SFDVKD. This CDR3 is 13 amino acids long. Next came a second PCR, run for about 6 to 12 cycles, which used a sample-barcoded 5' primer along with a J-beta primer mix. A template-switch adaptor with 12 random nucleotides tagged each cDNA molecule. TCRdb ran MiXCR on the 5' RACE reads and lists one entry per CDR3 protein. The data hold about a million distinct CDR3 sequences, with 45% to 50% observed a single time. Each sample used at least 6.5 million PBMCs. Samples each had at least 5 micrograms of total RNA extracted.

The clonotype was recovered from a man aged 30-40 years in good health. The material sequenced was blood. J is TRBJ1-2 and V is TRBV24-1; a weak D match, TRBD1 (5 bases). DNA of the CDR3: TGTGCCACCAGTGATTCAGGGTCCTATGGCTACACCTTC. Translated, it gives CATSDSGSYGYTF.